This T cell receptor beta chain stems from a study of beta chain features in type 1 diabetes. A note on this clone: Its specificity is not known.

Expressed TCRB transcripts were sequenced because the isolated RNA had all been reverse transcribed beforehand. Produced via immunoSEQ multiplex PCR; TCRdb's table is partial and in-frame only. The data show approximately 360,000 clones, roughly 12% seen once. Study observations and caveats: Naive, central memory and regulatory TCRB repertoires appeared more similar among patients than healthy donors. In all four CD4+ subsets, TCRB CDR3 length was significantly, moderately reduced in type 1 diabetes. The study found fewer insertions and more deletions at VDJ junctions in type 1 diabetes patients.

Germline V gene data show CDR1 as MNHEY and CDR2 as SVGAGI. The CDR3 is 15 residues long. The ends were cut back, 6 bases at V and 0 bases at J, with 12 bases in the middle. What was sequenced was naive CD4+ T cells from blood. This chain connects TRBV6-5 to TRBJ1-5, with a weak D call TRBD1 (6 bases). This receptor was taken from a woman younger than 35 with type 1 diabetes. Here the CDR3 DNA reads TGTGCCAGCAGAATGGACAGCAATAGCAATCAGCCCCAGCATTTT. Protein: CASRMDSNSNQPQHF.